These T cell receptor beta chains were read from a single sample in a study of blood T cell repertoires in COVID-19. The assay was immunoSEQ multiplex PCR, and TCRdb's table has in-frame clones only and misses some. The table lists over 110,000 clones, 88% of them singletons. The sequenced sample consisted of peripheral blood. The receptor set was obtained from a woman aged 45-65 years with acute or convalescent COVID-19. Both conserved end residues are part of each CDR3. The D gene is left open where the match is weak. Clone size is not always given. Where it is, it says once, few, many or a class for expanded clones.

CDR3 protein,CDR3 DNA,clone size,V gene,J gene,D gene
CASSPRDSGSPLHF,TGTGCCAGCAGCCCCCGGGACTCTGGTTCACCCCTCCACTTT,-,TRBV25-1,TRBJ1-6,-
CASSLAGLGAGELFF,TGTGCCAGCAGCTTAGCGGGACTAGGGGCCGGGGAGCTGTTTTTT,-,TRBV7-2,TRBJ2-2,TRBD2
CASSRTSGRAPTDTQYF,TGCGCCAGCAGCCGGACTAGCGGGAGGGCCCCCACAGATACGCAGTATTTT,-,TRBV5-1,TRBJ2-3,TRBD2
CASSPPARVGTEAFF,TGTGCCAGCTCACCACCAGCGAGGGTAGGTACTGAAGCTTTCTTT,once,TRBV18,TRBJ1-1,-
CASSRMAGTYTEAFF,TGTGCCAGCAGCCGCATGGCAGGGACTTACACTGAAGCTTTCTTT,-,TRBV5-6,TRBJ1-1,-
CSVETQVRNTEAFF,TGCAGCGTTGAAACACAGGTTCGGAACACTGAAGCTTTCTTT,-,TRBV29-1,TRBJ1-1,-
CASSAQGEATYEQYF,TGTGCCAGCAGCGCACAGGGTGAAGCCACCTACGAGCAGTACTTC,-,TRBV9,TRBJ2-7,-
CASSQGQARGDQPQHF,TGTGCCAGCAGTCAAGGACAGGCGCGGGGGGATCAGCCCCAGCATTTT,-,TRBV6-1,TRBJ1-5,TRBD1
CASSLGGNPYEQYF,TGCGCCAGCAGCTTGGGAGGGAACCCCTACGAGCAGTACTTC,few,TRBV5-1,TRBJ2-7,-
CASSPGLAGVDEQFF,TGCGCCAGCAGCCCGGGACTAGCGGGAGTCGATGAGCAGTTCTTC,few,TRBV5-1,TRBJ2-1,TRBD2
CASSLQGFTGELFF,TGTGCCAGCAGCCTACAGGGTTTCACCGGGGAGCTGTTTTTT,-,TRBV7-9,TRBJ2-2,-
CASSVDPEAYGYTF,TGTGCCAGCAGCGTCGACCCGGAGGCCTATGGCTACACCTTC,-,TRBV9,TRBJ1-2,-
CASSPLLAVTYNEQFF,TGTGCCAGCAGCCCCCTACTAGCGGTAACCTACAATGAGCAGTTCTTC,-,TRBV11-2,TRBJ2-1,TRBD2
CATSLNEQFF,TGTGCCACCTCCCTCAATGAGCAGTTCTTC,-,TRBV19,TRBJ2-1,-
CASSEAGTQETQYF,TGTGCCAGCAGTGAGGCAGGGACTCAAGAGACCCAGTACTTC,-,TRBV2,TRBJ2-5,-
CASSGPAMNEQFF,TGTGCCAGCAGCGGGCCTGCCATGAATGAGCAGTTCTTC,-,TRBV7-3,TRBJ2-1,-
CASSWDRGYNEQFF,TGTGCCAGCAGTTGGGACAGGGGGTACAATGAGCAGTTCTTC,-,TRBV27,TRBJ2-1,TRBD1
CASSTPGGGYNEQFF,TGCGCCAGCAGCACACCGGGCGGGGGTTACAATGAGCAGTTCTTC,-,TRBV5-1,TRBJ2-1,TRBD2
CASSQDWSGSRDEQFF,TGCGCCAGCAGCCAAGATTGGAGCGGGAGTCGTGATGAGCAGTTCTTC,-,TRBV4-1,TRBJ2-1,TRBD2
CASNPGTGPFSGNTIYF,TGTGCCAGCAACCCTGGGACAGGGCCCTTCTCTGGAAACACCATATATTTT,-,TRBV9,TRBJ1-3,TRBD1
CASSPTSGGYYEQYF,TGTGCCAGCAGCCCGACTAGCGGGGGATACTACGAGCAGTACTTC,-,TRBV7-2,TRBJ2-7,TRBD2
CASRTGGSGYTF,TGCGCCAGCAGGACAGGGGGGAGTGGCTACACCTTC,-,TRBV5-1,TRBJ1-2,TRBD1
CASSRDRDYEQYF,TGTGCCAGCAGTCGAGACAGGGACTACGAGCAGTACTTC,-,TRBV27,TRBJ2-7,TRBD1
CASSGGQSQETQYF,TGTGCCAGCAGCGGGGGACAATCTCAAGAGACCCAGTACTTC,-,TRBV5-6,TRBJ2-5,-
CASRHPVGGSQYF,TGCGCCAGCCGTCACCCAGTAGGGGGATCGCAGTACTTC,-,TRBV4-1,TRBJ2-7,-
CSVPFEGGSNQPQHF,TGCAGCGTTCCATTCGAGGGTGGAAGCAATCAGCCCCAGCATTTT,few,TRBV29-1,TRBJ1-5,-
CASSFGQGSYNEQFF,TGTGCCAGCAGCTTTGGCCAGGGGTCCTACAATGAGCAGTTCTTC,-,TRBV7-3,TRBJ2-1,-
CASSSRTGGNLEQYF,TGTGCCAGCAGTTCAAGGACAGGGGGGAACCTCGAGCAGTACTTC,-,TRBV6-5,TRBJ2-7,TRBD1
CASSAGTSAGETQYF,TGCGCCAGCAGCGCTGGGACTAGCGCTGGTGAGACCCAGTACTTC,-,TRBV5-1,TRBJ2-5,TRBD2
CASSMGTGWTYEQYF,TGTGCCAGTAGTATGGGGACAGGGTGGACCTACGAGCAGTACTTC,once,TRBV19,TRBJ2-7,TRBD1
CASSVTSGDSYEQYF,TGTGCCAGCAGCGTGACTAGCGGGGATTCCTACGAGCAGTACTTC,-,TRBV9,TRBJ2-7,TRBD2
CASSRQGQGAEAFF,TGTGCCAGCAGCCGACAAGGACAGGGGGCTGAAGCTTTCTTT,-,TRBV3-1/TRBV3-2,TRBJ1-1,TRBD1
CASSLDGPDTQYF,TGTGCCAGCAGCTTAGATGGCCCAGATACGCAGTATTTT,-,TRBV7-2,TRBJ2-3,-
CASARNGGAGNTIYF,TGTGCCAGCGCCCGGAACGGGGGAGCCGGAAACACCATATATTTT,-,TRBV6-5,TRBJ1-3,-
CASSPQARGSNYGYTF,TGTGCCAGCAGCCCTCAGGCCCGAGGGAGTAACTATGGCTACACCTTC,-,TRBV3-1/TRBV3-2,TRBJ1-2,-
CASSIGNTEAFF,TGTGCCAGTAGTATCGGGAACACTGAAGCTTTCTTT,-,TRBV19,TRBJ1-1,-